These T cell receptor beta chains were read from a single sample in a study of identical twins. TCRdb re-analysed the 5' RACE reads in MiXCR, keeping a single row per CDR3 protein. The sample records under 900,000 distinct CDR3 sequences, around an eighth being singletons. This same sample was also taken into another study, of yellow fever vaccine responses in identical twins.

The sample comprised PBMCs. These receptors were collected from a woman in her late teens or twenties in good health. The CDR3 runs from the conserved cysteine through the conserved F or W. A D gene is named only where the DNA matches it firmly. For some rows the clone size is stated as once, few or many, or as a class when expanded; others skip it.

d_gene | abundance | j_gene | v_gene | CDR3nt | CDR3aa
. | . | TRBJ2-2 | TRBV4-1 | TGCGCCAGCAGCCAACCCCACATAACAAAAGCCGGGGAGCTGTTTTTT | CASSQPHITKAGELFF
. | . | TRBJ1-1 | TRBV9 | TGTGCCAGCAGCGCCACAGGGTCCGGGACAGAAGCTTTCTTT | CASSATGSGTEAFF
. | . | TRBJ1-6 | TRBV20-1 | TGCAGTGTTAGGGGGTTGGGTTCACCCCTCCACTTT | CSVRGLGSPLHF
. | few | TRBJ1-1 | TRBV27 | TGTGCCAGCAGTTTATCGTATGATATTGGGAACACTGAAGCTTTCTTT | CASSLSYDIGNTEAFF
. | few | TRBJ2-1 | TRBV29-1 | TGCAGCGTCATCAGGGACACAGACAATGAGCAGTTCTTC | CSVIRDTDNEQFF
TRBD1 | . | TRBJ2-7 | TRBV3-1 | TGTGCCAGCAGCCAAGCCGGGACAGGGGGCTCCCACGAGCAGTACTTC | CASSQAGTGGSHEQYF
. | . | TRBJ2-1 | TRBV4-1 | TGCGCCAGCAGCCAAGAAGTAGTCGGCAATGAGCAGTTCTTC | CASSQEVVGNEQFF
. | . | TRBJ2-1 | TRBV6-1 | TGTGCCAGCAGTGAATTGACGCCGGAGAGGGGGGACAATGAGCAGTTCTTC | CASSELTPERGDNEQFF
. | few | TRBJ1-5 | TRBV9 | TGTGCCAGCAGCGTAGGACAAGAGGGCCTGAACCAACAGGGACCCTGGGATCAGCCCCAGCATTTT | CASSVGQEGLNQQGPWDQPQHF
. | . | TRBJ1-4 | TRBV3-1 | TGTGCCAGCAGGCAACGTGCGGACGGGGAAAAACTGTTTTTT | CASRQRADGEKLFF
. | . | TRBJ2-7 | TRBV7-3 | TGTGCCAGCAGCCTGAGTGGCGGCAATACCTACGAGCAGTACTTC | CASSLSGGNTYEQYF
. | few | TRBJ2-7 | TRBV18 | TGTGCCAGCTCACCGAGGGACGTCTCCTACGAGCAGTACTTC | CASSPRDVSYEQYF
TRBD1 | many | TRBJ1-4 | TRBV25-1 | TGTGCCAGCAGTGGATACCTGTGGACAGGGAATGAAAAACTGTTTTTT | CASSGYLWTGNEKLFF
. | . | TRBJ2-7 | TRBV20-1 | TGCAGTGCTAGAGATGCGGCAGCAAGCTACGAGCAGTACTTC | CSARDAAASYEQYF
TRBD2 | . | TRBJ2-3 | TRBV11-3 | TGTGCCAGCACCTCCGTGGTGGCTAGCGGGAGTGATACGCAGTATTTT | CASTSVVASGSDTQYF
TRBD2 | . | TRBJ2-1 | TRBV7-8 | TGTGCCAGCAGCTCCCTCCGGACTAGCGTAAATGAGCAGTTCTTC | CASSSLRTSVNEQFF
. | . | TRBJ1-2 | TRBV20-1 | TGCAGTATACCAGACCAGGGACCTCGCAACTATGGCTACACCTTC | CSIPDQGPRNYGYTF
. | . | TRBJ2-7 | TRBV2 | TGTGCCAGCAGTGAAGAAGGGAATCACGAGCAGTACTTC | CASSEEGNHEQYF
TRBD1 | . | TRBJ2-5 | TRBV12-3/TRBV12-4 | TGTGCCAGCAGTATTAACAGGGGTCCCCAAGAGACCCAGTACTTC | CASSINRGPQETQYF
. | . | TRBJ1-2 | TRBV12-3/TRBV12-4 | TGTGCCAGCAGTTTTCGACCAGATCTTAGTCGCTACACCTTC | CASSFRPDLSRYTF
TRBD1 | . | TRBJ2-7 | TRBV6-5 | TGTGCCAGCACCTACTCATTGACAGGGGCCTACGAGCAGTACTTC | CASTYSLTGAYEQYF
. | few | TRBJ2-5 | TRBV5-1 | TGCGCCAGCAGGTCTGGACTGAAACCTAGGCGGGAGACCCAGTACTTC | CASRSGLKPRRETQYF
. | . | TRBJ1-5 | TRBV20-1 | TGCAGTGCTGGGGGGCCTTATAGCAATCAGCCCCAGCATTTT | CSAGGPYSNQPQHF
. | . | TRBJ2-2 | TRBV27 | TGTGCCAGCAATGGCCCAACGAACACCGGGGAGCTGTTTTTT | CASNGPTNTGELFF
TRBD1 | . | TRBJ1-6 | TRBV9 | TGTGCCAGCAGCGGGACAGGGGTTGTCTCACCCCTCCACTTT | CASSGTGVVSPLHF
TRBD2 | . | TRBJ2-2 | TRBV28 | TGTGCCAGCAGTTTGGGGAGGGGCGAGCTCGCCGGGGAGCTGTTTTTT | CASSLGRGELAGELFF
TRBD1 | . | TRBJ1-1 | TRBV11-2 | TGTGCCAGCAGCCACTGGGACAGCCGTCCTAACACTGAAGCTTTCTTT | CASSHWDSRPNTEAFF
TRBD2 | . | TRBJ2-4 | TRBV20-1 | TGCAGTGCGGAGGGACTAGCGGGTCCCTCACTAGCCAAAAACATTCAGTACTTC | CSAEGLAGPSLAKNIQYF
. | . | TRBJ2-7 | TRBV5-1 | TGCGCCAGCAGTATGGCGGGCCGCTACGAGCAGTACTTC | CASSMAGRYEQYF
. | . | TRBJ2-7 | TRBV6-1 | TGTGCCAGAAGTGACCCCTACGAGCAGTACTTC | CARSDPYEQYF
. | . | TRBJ1-1 | TRBV10-1 | TGCGCCAGCAGTGATTTTGGCAAGAACACTGAAGCTTTCTTT | CASSDFGKNTEAFF
TRBD1 | . | TRBJ1-2 | TRBV5-1 | TGCGCCAGCAGCTTGGACGGGACAGGATATGGCTACACCTTC | CASSLDGTGYGYTF
TRBD1 | many | TRBJ1-4 | TRBV11-2 | TGTGCCAGCCGGCGGTTGGGCAGGGGGCTTGAAAAACTGTTTTTT | CASRRLGRGLEKLFF
TRBD1 | . | TRBJ2-7 | TRBV25-1 | TGTGCCAGCAGTTCCTGGACAGGGCTGTCCTACGAGCAGTACTTC | CASSSWTGLSYEQYF
. | many | TRBJ2-7 | TRBV6-2/TRBV6-3 | TGTGCCAGTTGGGGCGGGACCCTCTACGAGCAGTACTTC | CASWGGTLYEQYF
. | many | TRBJ1-1 | TRBV4-1 | TGCGCCAGCAGCCCCCGGGCGCTGAACACTGAAGCTTTCTTT | CASSPRALNTEAFF
. | few | TRBJ2-7 | TRBV19 | TGTGCCACCGCCCCGAGGGGGAGGGAGGACGAGCAGTACTTC | CATAPRGREDEQYF
. | many | TRBJ2-5 | TRBV28 | TGTGCCAGCCAACACGACGGAATTGTCGCCCAGTACTTC | CASQHDGIVAQYF
. | many | TRBJ2-1 | TRBV5-1 | TGTGCCAGCAGCCCAGGGGCCTACAATGAGCAGTTCTTC | CASSPGAYNEQFF
. | . | TRBJ2-2 | TRBV7-9 | TGTGCCAGCACACCGGAAACCGGGGAGCTGTTTTTT | CASTPETGELFF
TRBD2 | . | TRBJ2-5 | TRBV20-1 | TGCAGTGCTAGACCGATAGCGGGGGAGATGGAGACCCAGTACTTC | CSARPIAGEMETQYF
TRBD2 | few | TRBJ2-5 | TRBV3-1 | TGTGCCAGCAGCCAAGAGTGGACTAGCGAAATTCGGGAGACCCAGTACTTC | CASSQEWTSEIRETQYF
TRBD1 | . | TRBJ1-4 | TRBV9 | TGTGCCAGCAGCGCCCAGGGGGCTAATGAAAAACTGTTTTTT | CASSAQGANEKLFF
TRBD1 | . | TRBJ2-7 | TRBV6-1 | TGTGCCAGCAGAGACGGGACAGGGACCCGAAGGGAGCAGTACTTC | CASRDGTGTRREQYF
TRBD2 | many | TRBJ2-1 | TRBV5-1 | TGCGCCAGCAGCTTAAAGACTAGCGGGTTTTACAATGAGCAGTTCTTC | CASSLKTSGFYNEQFF
. | once | TRBJ2-7 | TRBV6-6 | TGTGCCAGCAGCCCGGGCGCCCTCATCGCGCAGTACTTC | CASSPGALIAQYF
. | . | TRBJ2-2 | TRBV2 | TGTGCCAGCAATGATGGGGCGGGAACCGGGGAGCTGTTTTTT | CASNDGAGTGELFF
TRBD2 | . | TRBJ2-1 | TRBV2 | TGTGCCAGCAGCCAAAGGGGCGGGAGTAGAAATGAGCAGTTCTTC | CASSQRGGSRNEQFF
. | . | TRBJ2-5 | TRBV5-1 | TGCGCCAGCAGCTTGGAGGGTCGACAAGAGACCCAGTACTTC | CASSLEGRQETQYF